These T cell receptor beta chains were read from a single sample in a study of T cell responses to AZD1222 COVID-19 vaccine. The protocol was immunoSEQ multiplex PCR, while the TCRdb copy is restricted to in-frame clones and leaves out a portion. Found here are tens of thousands of clones, 85% to 90% of them singletons; the top ten hold 8.4%. The specimen comprised peripheral blood, sampled on day 0 of AZD1222 vaccination. The origin of the receptors is an adult in good health. Each CDR3 is given with its conserved first and last residue. Each record gives: D gene, J gene, V gene, clone size, CDR3 protein, CDR3 DNA. A D gene is named only where the DNA matches it firmly. Only part of the rows carry a size: once, few, many, or a class if the clone is expanded.

>NA|TRBJ1-6|TRBV6-5|once
CASSYYGGNNSPLHF
TGTGCCAGCAGTTACTACGGGGGCAATAATTCACCCCTCCACTTT
>NA|TRBJ2-5|TRBV19|NA
CASSITRGGAQETQYF
TGTGCCAGTAGTATCACTAGGGGGGGGGCTCAAGAGACCCAGTACTTC
>TRBD1|TRBJ2-7|TRBV27|NA
CASSAGQGQGEQYF
TGTGCCAGCAGTGCGGGACAGGGGCAGGGCGAGCAGTACTTC
>TRBD2|TRBJ2-7|TRBV6-5|NA
CASKGASGGVYEQYF
TGTGCCAGCAAAGGGGCCAGCGGGGGGGTGTACGAGCAGTACTTC
>NA|TRBJ1-2|TRBV9|NA
CASSVTLGQNYGYTF
TGTGCCAGCAGCGTAACCCTAGGACAGAACTATGGCTACACCTTC
>TRBD1|TRBJ2-7|TRBV19|NA
CASSTGQGFSYEQYF
TGTGCCAGTAGTACCGGACAGGGTTTCTCGTACGAGCAGTACTTC
>NA|TRBJ1-2|TRBV27|NA
CASSVTRLSGYGYTF
TGTGCCAGCAGTGTTACCAGGTTGTCTGGCTATGGCTACACCTTC
>NA|TRBJ2-4|TRBV14|NA
CASSRTGVAKNIQYF
TGTGCCAGCAGCCGTACCGGAGTAGCCAAAAACATTCAGTACTTC
>NA|TRBJ2-7|TRBV6-2/TRBV6-3|NA
CASSLSVYEQYF
TGTGCCAGCAGTTTATCGGTGTACGAGCAGTACTTC
>TRBD1|TRBJ2-7|TRBV9|NA
CASSDFHTGGPQYF
TGTGCCAGCAGCGATTTCCATACAGGGGGGCCGCAGTACTTC
>TRBD2|TRBJ2-1|TRBV9|NA
CASSDPTSGGFGGSYNEQFF
TGTGCCAGCAGCGACCCGACTAGCGGGGGTTTTGGAGGTTCCTACAATGAGCAGTTCTTC
>NA|TRBJ1-2|TRBV6-5|NA
CASSYGGGYTF
TGTGCCAGCAGTTACGGGGGCGGCTACACCTTC
>NA|TRBJ2-5|TRBV7-2|NA
CASSLVETQYF
TGTGCCAGCAGCTTAGTGGAGACCCAGTACTTC
>TRBD1|TRBJ1-5|TRBV10-1|NA
CASGNRGRGRRNQPQHF
TGCGCCAGCGGGAACAGGGGGCGCGGAAGGCGCAATCAGCCCCAGCATTTT
>TRBD2|TRBJ2-7|TRBV3-1/TRBV3-2|NA
CASSQGVAGGPYEQYF
TGTGCCAGCAGCCAAGGTGTGGCGGGGGGCCCCTACGAGCAGTACTTC
>NA|TRBJ1-2|TRBV19|NA
CASSIRGAGGYTF
TGTGCCAGTAGTATACGGGGGGCTGGTGGCTACACCTTC
>NA|TRBJ1-2|TRBV27|NA
CASSLSGQGPVSGYTF
TGTGCCAGCAGTTTATCAGGGCAGGGACCAGTGAGCGGCTACACCTTC
>TRBD2|TRBJ2-7|TRBV11-2|NA
CASSSQLRTSGGAWEQYF
TGTGCCAGCAGCTCTCAACTCAGGACTAGCGGGGGGGCGTGGGAGCAGTACTTC
>NA|TRBJ2-1|TRBV11-3|NA
CASSKTYNEQFF
TGTGCCAGCAGCAAGACATACAATGAGCAGTTCTTC
>NA|TRBJ1-2|TRBV7-2|once
CASVSGSANGYTF
TGTGCCAGCGTATCAGGGTCGGCGAATGGCTACACCTTC
>NA|TRBJ1-6|TRBV4-1|NA
CASRFDRDGNSPLHF
TGCGCCAGTCGTTTTGACCGGGACGGGAATTCACCCCTCCACTTT
>NA|TRBJ2-1|TRBV6-5|NA
CASSFRGQFNEQFF
TGTGCCAGCAGTTTCAGGGGCCAATTCAATGAGCAGTTCTTC
>NA|TRBJ1-1|TRBV9|NA
CASSQAPSGTEAFF
TGTGCCAGCAGCCAGGCACCCTCCGGGACAGAAGCTTTCTTT
>TRBD2|TRBJ2-1|TRBV7-9|NA
CATGGLAGEVINEQFF
TGTGCCACCGGAGGGTTAGCGGGGGAGGTGATCAATGAGCAGTTCTTC
>TRBD2|TRBJ2-3|TRBV19|NA
CASSTGTSGGLFTDTQYF
TGTGCCAGTAGTACGGGGACTAGCGGGGGGCTATTCACAGATACGCAGTATTTT
>NA|TRBJ1-4|TRBV7-9|NA
CASSAGAGINEKLFF
TGTGCCAGCAGCGCTGGCGCGGGGATTAATGAAAAACTGTTTTTT
>TRBD1|TRBJ1-6|TRBV5-1|NA
CATKTGTGSNSPLHF
TGCGCCACCAAAACCGGGACAGGGAGTAATTCACCCCTCCACTTT
>NA|TRBJ1-2|TRBV18|NA
CASSPRDANDGYTF
TGTGCCAGCTCACCAAGAGACGCAAACGATGGCTACACCTTC
>TRBD1|TRBJ1-5|TRBV19|NA
CASSQGAGQPQHF
TGTGCCAGTAGTCAGGGGGCAGGTCAGCCCCAGCATTTT
>NA|TRBJ1-4|TRBV19|NA
CASSIGGTPNEKLFF
TGTGCCAGTAGTATAGGTGGGACACCTAATGAAAAACTGTTTTTT
>NA|TRBJ1-4|TRBV7-6|NA
CASSSYGRATNEKLFF
TGTGCCAGCAGCTCCTATGGACGGGCAACTAATGAAAAACTGTTTTTT
>NA|TRBJ2-4|TRBV9|NA
CASSVGGGSDIQYF
TGTGCCAGCAGCGTAGGTGGGGGGTCGGACATTCAGTACTTC
>TRBD2|TRBJ2-7|TRBV5-4|NA
CASSLASTSGAYEQYF
TGTGCCAGCAGCTTGGCAAGCACTAGCGGGGCCTACGAGCAGTACTTC
>NA|TRBJ1-1|TRBV19|NA
CASSIPLRRGEAFF
TGTGCCAGTAGTATCCCCCTCCGACGGGGTGAAGCTTTCTTT
>NA|TRBJ1-4|TRBV4-1|NA
CASSQEGQGNNEKLFF
TGCGCCAGCAGCCAAGAGGGCCAGGGCAATAATGAAAAACTGTTTTTT
>TRBD1|TRBJ1-6|TRBV4-1|NA
CASSHLSQGAVSPLHF
TGTGCCAGCAGCCACCTCAGCCAGGGGGCCGTTTCACCCCTCCACTTT
>NA|TRBJ1-1|TRBV5-6|NA
CASSWHTEAFF
TGTGCCAGCAGCTGGCACACTGAAGCTTTCTTT
>NA|TRBJ1-1|TRBV6-5|NA
CASSYSGRAENTEAFF
TGTGCCAGCAGTTACTCGGGGCGGGCGGAGAACACTGAAGCTTTCTTT
>NA|TRBJ2-1|TRBV7-9|NA
CATIPQRPGGPTSYNEQFF
TGTGCCACCATACCTCAGCGTCCGGGGGGCCCGACTTCCTACAATGAGCAGTTCTTC
>TRBD2|TRBJ2-5|TRBV5-1|NA
CASSNGLAGGQETQYF
TGCGCCAGCAGCAACGGACTAGCGGGGGGACAAGAGACCCAGTACTTC
>NA|TRBJ1-3|TRBV3-1/TRBV3-2|NA
CASSQGVSLGNTIYF
TGTGCCAGCAGCCAAGGTGTCAGTTTAGGAAACACCATATATTTT
>TRBD1|TRBJ1-3|TRBV9|NA
CASSVGGTANTIYF
TGTGCCAGCAGCGTAGGCGGGACAGCGAACACCATATATTTT
>NA|TRBJ1-5|TRBV6-1|NA
CASSEVGAGNQPQHF
TGTGCCAGCAGTGAAGTCGGGGCGGGCAATCAGCCCCAGCATTTT
>NA|TRBJ1-6|TRBV27|NA
CASSPRGDNSPLHF
TGTGCCAGCAGTCCCCGGGGCGATAATTCACCCCTCCACTTT
>TRBD1|TRBJ1-3|TRBV5-5|NA
CASSFRGQGGFSGNTIYF
TGTGCCAGCAGCTTCCGAGGACAGGGCGGTTTCTCTGGAAACACCATATATTTT
>NA|TRBJ1-1|TRBV10-3|NA
CAISVGGRNTEAFF
TGTGCCATCAGTGTGGGGGGACGGAACACTGAAGCTTTCTTT
>NA|TRBJ2-3|TRBV7-3|NA
CASSFSGAADTQYF
TGTGCCAGCAGCTTTTCGGGGGCGGCAGATACGCAGTATTTT
>NA|TRBJ2-7|TRBV9|NA
CASSPLGGGSTYEQYF
TGTGCCAGCAGCCCCTTAGGGGGGGGGTCCACCTACGAGCAGTACTTC
>TRBD1|TRBJ1-1|TRBV4-1|once
CASSPRGQSEAFF
TGCGCCAGCAGCCCAAGGGGACAGAGTGAAGCTTTCTTT
>NA|TRBJ1-4|TRBV28|NA
CASSSPGERREKLFF
TGTGCCAGCAGTTCCCCGGGGGAGAGGCGGGAAAAACTGTTTTTT
>NA|TRBJ1-2|TRBV28|NA
CASSLSGGYGYTF
TGTGCCAGCAGTTTGTCCGGCGGCTATGGCTACACCTTC
>NA|TRBJ1-5|TRBV7-2|NA
CASSFRGDLRQPQHF
TGTGCCAGCAGCTTCAGGGGCGACCTCCGGCAGCCCCAGCATTTT
>NA|TRBJ1-5|TRBV28|NA
CASNSGGTEPQHF
TGTGCCAGCAACTCGGGGGGAACGGAGCCCCAGCATTTT